The 18 T cell receptor beta chains below all came from one sample that was sequenced in a study of tumor-infiltrating lymphocytes in oesophageal squamous cell carcinoma. From the PCR reads, TCRdb called clonotypes with MiXCR, one entry per CDR3 protein. The sample includes just under 20,000 distinct CDR3 sequences, around two fifths of them seen just once. Sample: esophageal tumor tissue. The origin of the receptors is a male donor with esophageal squamous cell carcinoma.

This chain joins TRBV10-2 and TRBJ2-5; 8 bases agree with TRBD1. Judging by the DNA end, TRBJ2-1 fits better; the J call may be wrong. The CDR3 runs 13 residues. Germline CDR1 WSHSY, CDR2 SAAADI. CDR3 residues: CASSESDRATQFF. The CDR3 DNA sequence: TGCGCCAGCAGTGAGTCGGACAGGGCAACACAGTTCTTC.

By share, this clonotype counts as medium-sized. The chain combines TRBV27 with TRBJ2-1; TRBD2 matches 8 bases. The CDR3 spans 15 residues. The V segment lost 2 bases and the J segment 3 bases; nucleotides outside the gene matches: 3. Germline V lookup: CDR1 MNHEY, CDR2 SMNVEV (reference sequence). The CDR3 region has the DNA TGTGCCAGCAGTTTAAAGGGACTAGTCTACAATGAGCAGTTCTTC. As protein: CASSLKGLVYNEQFF.

The J gene is TRBJ2-7, the V gene TRBV6-4; a possible D gene is TRBD1 (7 bases). The better agreement between TRBJ2-5 and the DNA end casts doubt on the J call. Germline assignment: CDR1 MRHNA and CDR2 SNTAGT. This CDR3 is 17 amino acids long. CDR3 in amino acids: CASSDRGGGLGQETQYF. The CDR3, as DNA: TGTGCCAGCAGTGACCGAGGAGGGGGCTTGGGACAAGAGACCCAGTACTTC.

The chain is built from TRBV28 and TRBJ2-3; D possibly uses TRBD1 or TRBD2 (5 bases each). With 4 bases removed from V and 5 bases from J, the gap between germline ends came to 22 bases. The CDR3 is 17 residues long. Germline V gene lookup returns CDR1 MDHEN and CDR2 SYDVKM. This chain's CDR3 is CASSSPGGGSLGDTQYF. Written as DNA, the CDR3 is TGTGCCAGCAGTTCCCCCGGTGGGGGAAGCCTGGGAGATACGCAGTATTTT.

This clonotype was counted a few times. The V gene is TRBV5-8, the J gene TRBJ1-2; 7 positions agree with TRBD1. V gave up 2 bases and J gave up 3 bases; unmatched junction bases: 7. Germline-derived CDR1 and CDR2 are SGHTS and YDEGEE. The CDR3 extends over 15 amino acids. The CDR3 protein is CASSFRQGRDYGYTF. The DNA for the CDR3 is TGTGCCAGCAGCTTTCGACAGGGAAGAGACTATGGCTACACCTTC.

This clonotype rates as large. The chain employs TRBV7-6 and TRBJ2-2, with 7 bases aligning to TRBD2. Germline V gene data show CDR1 as SGHVS and CDR2 as FNYEAQ. The V and J ends lost 0 bases and 1 base, in that order; junction bases with no gene match: 2. The CDR3 length is 16 residues. DNA of the CDR3: TGTGCCAGCAGCTTAGCGGCTAGCGGGAACACCGGGGAGCTGTTTTTT. Protein sequence: CASSLAASGNTGELFF.

J is TRBJ1-2 and V is TRBV3-1; 11 bases are a match to TRBD1. The CDR3 runs 15 residues. Germline V CDR1 and CDR2: LGHDT, YNNKEL (reference sequence). Trimming at V came to 4 bases and at J to 4 bases, leaving 5 bases not matched to a gene. DNA for the CDR3: TGTGCCAGCAGCCGGACAGGGGGCGCAGGCTATGGCTACACCTTC. It codes for CASSRTGGAGYGYTF.

About this clonotype: A junction boundary mismatches the germline segment, possibly from a read error. V and J are TRBV7-7 and TRBJ1-1, with a weak D call TRBD1 (6 bases). The CDR3 runs 17 residues. Germline lookup yields CDR1 SSHAT and CDR2 FNYEAQ (reference sequence). The CDR3 spells CASSLADRDKANTEAFF. In nucleotides, the CDR3 is TGTGCTAGCAGCTTAGCGGATCGGGACAAGGCGAACACTGAAGCTTTCTTT.

This clonotype counts as large. The chain recombines TRBV12-5 with TRBJ2-4; 10 positions match TRBD1. Germline CDR1 is LGHNT and CDR2 is FRNRAP. V lost 4 bases and J lost 0; bases outside the gene matches: 12. CDR3 size: 19 residues. The CDR3 spells CASGSDRGNMILAKNIQYF. In DNA, the CDR3 is TGTGCTAGTGGTTCGGACAGGGGGAACATGATACTAGCCAAAAACATTCAGTACTTC.

The genes are TRBV19 and TRBJ1-2, with D unclear. V was clipped by 7 bases and J by 3 bases, with 18 bases between them. The CDR3 loop spans 15 amino acids. CDR1 and CDR2 (germline): LNHDA, SQIVND (reference sequence). CDR3 region: CASTPGSGRYYGYTF. DNA of the CDR3: TGTGCCAGTACCCCGGGCTCTGGGCGGTACTATGGCTACACCTTC. The full variable domain, with the rest looked up from reference TRBV19 and TRBJ1-2, is DGGITQSPKYLFRKEGQNVTLSCEQNLNHDAMYWYRQDPGQGLRLIYYSQIVNDFQKGDIAEGYSVSREKKESFPLTVTSAQKNPTAFYLCASTPGSGRYYGYTFGSGTRLTVV.

This clonotype rates as medium-sized. V is TRBV7-3 and J is TRBJ2-1, with 7 bases lining up with TRBD2. Germline CDR1 is SGHTA and CDR2 is FQGTGA. V lost 1 base and J lost 6; bases outside the gene matches: 6. This CDR3 has 15 residues. The CDR3 protein is CASSLSFSSGNEQFF. In nucleotides, the CDR3 is TGTGCCAGCAGCTTAAGTTTTTCTAGCGGCAATGAGCAGTTCTTC.

Notes on this clonotype: Germline and junction disagree at one end, which may indicate a read error. The chain joins TRBV7-6 to TRBJ2-7; a weak D match, TRBD1 (7 bases). The J call may be faulty, since TRBJ2-5 better matches the DNA end. This CDR3 has 14 amino acids. Per the germline V gene, CDR1 is SGHVS and CDR2 is FNYEAQ. CDR3 sequence reads: CASSITQGGETQYF. The DNA of the CDR3 is TGTGCTAGCAGCATCACTCAGGGGGGAGAGACCCAGTACTTC.

The rearrangement uses TRBV11-1 and TRBJ2-1; D unclear. The ends were cut back, 5 bases at V and 4 bases at J, with 15 bases in the middle. This CDR3 is built from 15 residues. Per the germline V gene, CDR1 is SGHAT and CDR2 is FQDESV (reference sequence). The CDR3 sequence: CASSHSFSGYNEQFF. The DNA of the CDR3 is TGTGCCAGCAGCCACTCGTTTAGTGGTTACAATGAGCAGTTCTTC.

This clonotype is medium-sized within its sample. Sequence at one end of the junction differs from germline and may be a read error. The rearrangement joins TRBV7-6 to TRBJ2-3; no clear D. The CDR3 is 15 amino acids. Germline V CDR1 and CDR2: SGHVS, FNYEAQ. CDR3 nucleotides: TGTGCCAGCAGCATAGCAGGTTCTAGCACAGATACGCAGTATTTT. It specifies CASSIAGSSTDTQYF. The full variable domain, completed using reference TRBV7-6 and TRBJ2-3, is GAGVSQSPRYKVTKRGQDVALRCDPISGHVSLYWYRQALGQGPEFLTYFNYEAQQDKSGLPNDRFSAERPEGSISTLTIQRTEQRDSAMYRCASSIAGSSTDTQYFGPGTRLTVL.

The rearrangement joins TRBV6-6 to TRBJ2-4; D is unresolved. Trimming shortened V by 7 bases and J by 13 bases, and 14 bases separated the two germline ends. Germline V CDR1 and CDR2: MNHNY, SVGAGI (reference sequence). The CDR3 runs to 11 residues. Written as DNA, the CDR3 is TGTGCCAGCAATCGTGCGAATGAGCAGTACTTC. This gives the protein CASNRANEQYF.

This chain connects TRBV2 to TRBJ1-2, with 10 bases matching TRBD2. The J call may not be correct, given that the DNA end is closer to TRBJ2-7. This CDR3 region has 15 residues. CDR1 is SNHLY and CDR2 is FYNNEI in the germline V gene. Here the CDR3 DNA reads TGTGCCAGCAGTGAAAGTCTAGCGGGAGCCAGCGAGCAGTACTTC. This gives the protein CASSESLAGASEQYF.

As for this clonotype: This may arise from a read error, as a much more abundant clone is one base away. The chain combines TRBV7-9 with TRBJ2-1; 8 bases agree with TRBD1. The CDR3 covers 15 residues. J was trimmed by 10 bases and V by 5 bases; bases with no gene match: 13. Germline V CDR1 and CDR2: SEHNR, FQNEAQ (reference sequence). CDR3 coding DNA: TGTGCCAGCAGCCGACGAGACAGGGGAATTGGCGAGCAGTTCTTC. Translated: CASSRRDRGIGEQFF.

The sample holds a few counts of this clonotype. This chain connects TRBV28 to TRBJ2-1; TRBD2 matches at 10 bases. With V trimmed by 7 bases and J by 7 bases, 10 bases remained unmatched. The length of the CDR3 is 15 residues. Germline V CDR1 and CDR2: MDHEN, SYDVKM. CDR3 region: CASKISGGSRNEQFF. The CDR3 DNA is TGTGCCAGCAAGATTAGCGGGGGGTCTCGGAATGAGCAGTTCTTC.